There are a few counts of the clone carrying this T cell receptor beta chain. Its antigen is not identified. The sample is drawn from a study of T cell responses to AZD1222 COVID-19 vaccine. Sequenced by immunoSEQ multiplex PCR; TCRdb stores in-frame clones only, minus some. The data show approximately 130,000 clones, with 90% seen just once and around 4.4% held by the top ten. Whole-study results and caveats: Baseline testing showed seropositivity in only six AZD1222 recipients. Targets within unmutated variant regions were reportedly found for nearly half of spike-specific TCRs.

The V gene lost 2 bases and the J gene lost 1 base, with 9 bases spanning the gap. Looked up from germline, CDR1 is LGHNA and CDR2 is YNFKEQ. The CDR3 length is 16 residues. Sequenced here: peripheral blood, sampled 28 days after the second dose of the MenACWY control vaccine. The source is an adult who received the MenACWY meningococcal vaccine as a control. The gene calls are TRBV4-2 and TRBJ2-6; D is perhaps TRBD1 (6 bases). For the CDR3, the DNA is TGTGCCAGCAGCCAAAACAGGGATTCTGGGGCCAACGTCCTGACTTTC. Protein: CASSQNRDSGANVLTF.